Sequencing of this T cell receptor beta chain was carried out in a study of OX40 agonist ivuxolimab in advanced cancers. Here immunoSEQ multiplex PCR was the method, and the copy in TCRdb shows in-frame clones only, minus some. The table lists about 82,000 clones, less than 85% of them singletons. At cycle 4 day 1, cycle 7 day 1, and baseline, blood was sampled. The length of the CDR3 is 18 residues. CDR1 and CDR2 from the germline V gene are KGHSH and LQKENI. Trimming cost V 2 bases and J 4 bases; bases outside gene matches: 16. The sample here was CD4+ or CD8+ T cells sorted from blood, taken in a trial of the OX40 agonist ivuxolimab. The chain links TRBV18 to TRBJ2-5, with 7 positions matching TRBD1. The origin of this receptor is an adult with an advanced solid tumor such as melanoma, head and neck, liver or kidney cancer. CDR3 sequence reads: CASSPAERQGGFGETQYF. The CDR3 bases are TGTGCCAGCTCACCAGCCGAAAGACAGGGCGGATTTGGAGAGACCCAGTACTTC.